This T cell receptor (beta chain) was obtained from a study of T cells in Graves' hyperthyroidism and ophthalmopathy. RNA transcripts yielded amplified TCR beta CDR3 regions. HTBI primers were the set used in a first-round RT-PCR of the TCR CDR3. Each CDR3 protein gets one entry after TCRdb re-called the multiplex PCR reads with MiXCR. The table lists hundreds of thousands of distinct CDR3 sequences, approximately 21% of them singletons. Germline CDR1 LNHDA, CDR2 SQIVND (reference sequence). V shed 3 bases and J shed 1 base, with 9 bases lying between them. The CDR3 is 14 amino acids. Specimen: blood. The chain links TRBV19 to TRBJ1-1; perhaps TRBD1 as D (6 bases). This receptor was obtained from a man in his thirties or forties with Graves' ophthalmopathy. The CDR3 coding sequence is TGTGCCAGTAGTATGGGACACCCGAACACTGAAGCTTTCTTT. Amino acids: CASSMGHPNTEAFF.